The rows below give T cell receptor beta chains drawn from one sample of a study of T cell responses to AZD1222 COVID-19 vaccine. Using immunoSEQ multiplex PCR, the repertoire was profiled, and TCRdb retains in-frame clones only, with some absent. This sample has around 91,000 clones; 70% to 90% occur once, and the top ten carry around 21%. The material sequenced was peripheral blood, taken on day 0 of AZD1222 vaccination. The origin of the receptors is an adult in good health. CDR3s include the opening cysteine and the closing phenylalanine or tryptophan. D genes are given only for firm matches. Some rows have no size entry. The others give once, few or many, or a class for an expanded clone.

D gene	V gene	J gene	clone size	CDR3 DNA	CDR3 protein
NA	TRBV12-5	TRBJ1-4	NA	TGTGCTAGTGGCGACAGTGCTAATGAAAAACTGTTTTTT	CASGDSANEKLFF
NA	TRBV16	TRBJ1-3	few	TGTGCCAGCAGCCAATCACTACAGGGAGACACCATATATTTT	CASSQSLQGDTIYF
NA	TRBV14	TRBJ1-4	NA	TGTGCCAGCAGCCGCCCGGGGTGGGATGAAAAACTGTTTTTT	CASSRPGWDEKLFF
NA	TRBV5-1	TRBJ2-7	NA	TGCGCCAGCAGCTTGGCGGGGAACCCCTACGAGCAGTACTTC	CASSLAGNPYEQYF
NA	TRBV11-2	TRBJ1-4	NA	TGTGCCAGCAGCGCGGCCGAGGGTTTCTATGAAAAACTGTTTTTT	CASSAAEGFYEKLFF
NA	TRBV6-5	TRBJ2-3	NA	TGTGCCAGCTGTCCTCTGGGCACAGATACGCAGTATTTT	CASCPLGTDTQYF
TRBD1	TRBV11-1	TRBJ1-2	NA	TGTGCCAGCAGCTTCGGACAGGGAGGTGGCTACACCTTC	CASSFGQGGGYTF
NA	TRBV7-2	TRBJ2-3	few	TGTGCCAGCAGCTATTCCACGGGGTCGCAGTATTTT	CASSYSTGSQYF
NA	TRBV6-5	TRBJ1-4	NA	TGTGCCAGCAGGGGGGCTTCGGTCGGAAAACTGTTTTTT	CASRGASVGKLFF
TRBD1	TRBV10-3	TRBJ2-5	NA	TGTGCCATCACCCCGGGACAGGGGGGAGCAGAGACCCAGTACTTC	CAITPGQGGAETQYF
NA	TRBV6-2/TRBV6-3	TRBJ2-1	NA	TGTGCCAGCAGTTACGAAGCAGGGGAGGTCAATGAGCAGTTCTTC	CASSYEAGEVNEQFF
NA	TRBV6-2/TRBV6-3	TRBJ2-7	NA	TGTGCCAGCAGCCGGGGTTTCGGGTTACGCTACGAGCAGTACTTC	CASSRGFGLRYEQYF
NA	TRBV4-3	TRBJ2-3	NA	TGCGCCAGCAGCCAAGCCCCGGCACTCGGTGATACGCAGTATTTT	CASSQAPALGDTQYF
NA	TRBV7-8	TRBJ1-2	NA	TGTGCCAGCAGCTTGGGGGTAGGGGGTGGCTACACCTTC	CASSLGVGGGYTF
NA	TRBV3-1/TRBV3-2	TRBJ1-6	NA	TGTGCCAGCAGCCAAGGACAGCTTTATAATTCACCCCTCCACTTT	CASSQGQLYNSPLHF
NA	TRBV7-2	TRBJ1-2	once	TGTGCCAGCAGCTTCGACAGGCAGAACTATGGCTACACCTTC	CASSFDRQNYGYTF
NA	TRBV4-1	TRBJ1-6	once	TGCGCCAGCAGCCAATCGCAGGGAAATTCACCCCTCCACTTT	CASSQSQGNSPLHF
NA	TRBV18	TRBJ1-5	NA	TGTGCCAGCTCACCCCAGGGTTTAGGAGGTGAGCCCCAGCATTTT	CASSPQGLGGEPQHF
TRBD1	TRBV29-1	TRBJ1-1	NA	TGCAGCGTCACAGGGGGCGGAGGAGAAAACACTGAAGCTTTCTTT	CSVTGGGGENTEAFF
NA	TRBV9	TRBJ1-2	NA	TGTGCCAGCAGCGCAACAATACAGGATGGCTACACCTTC	CASSATIQDGYTF